Sequencing of this TCR beta chain was carried out in a study of T cell changes during pregnancy in multiple sclerosis. Sequencing was performed with immunoSEQ multiplex PCR; in TCRdb, only in-frame clones are kept and a portion is missing. The sample shows tens of thousands of clones, roughly nine tenths of them seen only once. The CDR3 has 16 residues. Germline V gene data show CDR1 as LNHDA and CDR2 as SQIVND (reference sequence). V trimming: 1 base; J trimming: 6 bases; junction bases outside the gene matches: 8. V and J are TRBV19 and TRBJ2-1, with 8 bases aligning to TRBD2. This receptor was identified in a female donor with multiple sclerosis, enrolled in a pregnancy study. The sample here was CD8+ T cells from peripheral blood mononuclear cells, taken in the second trimester of pregnancy. The CDR3 spells CASSIGHGLAVNEQFF. CDR3 coding DNA: TGTGCCAGTAGTATAGGGCACGGACTAGCTGTCAATGAGCAGTTCTTC.